What follows are 20 T cell receptor beta chains derived from one specimen sequenced in a study of T cells in Graves' hyperthyroidism and ophthalmopathy. Researchers amplified the TCR beta CDR3 regions from RNA transcripts. During a first-round RT-PCR of the TCR CDR3, the HTBI primer set was used. TCRdb re-called the multiplex PCR reads through MiXCR, storing one row per CDR3 protein. The sample has approximately 430,000 distinct CDR3 sequences, more than 15% seen once. The sample was blood. The receptors originated from a woman between 18 and 29 years old with Graves' hyperthyroidism.

This clonotype was counted at least ten times. This chain uses TRBV5-1 with TRBJ2-7; D is unresolved. Between the trimmed V and J ends, which lost 0 bases and 0 bases, there was a span of 7 bases. The CDR3 consists of 14 residues. Looked up from germline, CDR1 is SGHRS and CDR2 is YFSETQ. CDR3 region: CASSLGANSYEQYF. Here the CDR3 DNA reads TGCGCCAGCAGCTTGGGGGCCAACTCCTACGAGCAGTACTTC.

This clonotype has a handful of counts. The V and J genes are TRBV7-9 and TRBJ2-1, with TRBD2 matching over 9 bases. This CDR3 is built from 16 residues. Trimming removed 5 bases from V and 4 bases from J; junction bases left unmatched: 9. CDR1 and CDR2 from the germline V gene are SEHNR and FQNEAQ (reference sequence). DNA for the CDR3: TGTGCCAGCAGCCTAGGAGCTAGCGGGAAATACAATGAGCAGTTCTTC. Translating gives CASSLGASGKYNEQFF.

Only a few counts were recorded for this clonotype. This chain connects TRBV11-3 to TRBJ1-6; D call uncertain. The CDR3 spans 13 residues. V lost 2 bases and J 9 bases, leaving 8 bases between the germline ends. The germline V gene encodes CDR1 SGHNT and CDR2 YENEEA. The DNA of the CDR3 is TGTGCCAGCAGCTTATCTGCCCTTTCACCCCTCCACTTT. Translating gives CASSLSALSPLHF. Supplemented by reference TRBV11-3 and TRBJ1-6, the full variable domain reads EAGVVQSPRYKIIEKKQPVAFWCNPISGHNTLYWYLQNLGQGPELLIRYENEEAVDDSQLPKDRFSAERLKGVDSTLKIQPAELGDSAVYLCASSLSALSPLHFGNGTRLTVT.

The table lists this clonotype with many counts. The chain employs TRBV7-8 and TRBJ2-2; 10 bases agree with TRBD2. CDR1 is SGHVS and CDR2 is FQNEAQ in the germline V gene. This CDR3 is built from 17 residues. V shed 3 bases and J 4 bases; nucleotides not matched to a gene: 8. CDR3 protein: CASSFVSGRASTGELFF. The DNA for the CDR3 is TGTGCCAGCAGCTTCGTCAGCGGGAGGGCCAGCACCGGGGAGCTGTTTTTT. Combining the CDR3 with reference TRBV7-8 and TRBJ2-2 gives the whole variable domain GAGVSQSPRYKVAKRGQDVALRCDPISGHVSLFWYQQALGQGPEFLTYFQNEAQLDKSGLPSDRFFAERPEGSVSTLKIQRTQQEDSAVYLCASSFVSGRASTGELFFGEGSRLTVL.

The rearrangement joins TRBV2 to TRBJ2-7; D uncertain. Trimming removed 6 bases at V and 5 bases at J, with 14 bases between. The CDR3 is 13 amino acids. CDR1 is SNHLY, CDR2 FYNNEI, per germline. The CDR3 DNA follows: TGTGCCAGCAGGCGGTGGGGTGTCGACGAGCAGTACTTC. This translates into CASRRWGVDEQYF.

The chain uses TRBV7-2 and TRBJ2-7; 7 bases are a match to TRBD2. The CDR3 sequence is 15 residues long. With V trimmed by 5 bases and J by 0 bases, 7 bases remained unmatched. Per the germline V gene, CDR1 is SGHTA and CDR2 is FQGNSA. CDR3 sequence: CASSQTSDSSYEQYF. The CDR3 DNA follows: TGTGCCAGCAGCCAAACTAGCGATAGCTCCTACGAGCAGTACTTC.

This clonotype was recorded at least ten times. The CDR3 nucleotides are TGTGCCAGCAGACCAGTCCGGGACAGGGCCACCATGGGACCCCTCCACTTT. Its translation: CASRPVRDRATMGPLHF. This chain links TRBV6-1 with TRBJ1-6; 9 bases are a match to TRBD1. Trimming cost V 6 bases and J 12 bases; bases outside gene matches: 18. This CDR3 has 17 residues. Germline CDR1 reads MNHNS; CDR2 reads SASEGT.

CDR3 DNA: TGTGCCAGCAGCGCAACACCGGGGGAAACCCAGTACTTC. Its protein product is CASSATPGETQYF. This rearrangement joins TRBV7-3 to TRBJ2-5; D possibly corresponds to TRBD2 (6 bases). CDR3 length: 13 residues. CDR1 is SGHTA, CDR2 FQGTGA, per germline. The V and J ends lost 5 bases and 8 bases respectively, with 15 bases between them.

This clonotype was seen ten or more times. This chain uses TRBV12-3 or TRBV12-4 with TRBJ1-5, with 7 bases lining up with TRBD1. V shed 5 bases and J 7 bases; nucleotides not matched to a gene: 8. This CDR3 has 14 residues. The CDR3 bases are TGTGCCAGCAGTCTCCAACAGGGGTACCAGCCCCAGCATTTT. This translates into CASSLQQGYQPQHF.

This clonotype was observed at least ten times. This chain links TRBV6-2 or TRBV6-3 with TRBJ2-1, with 9 bases lining up with TRBD1. V shed 6 bases, J shed 4 bases, and the junction held 7 bases outside the gene matches. Germline V CDR1 and CDR2: MNHEY, SVGEGT. There are 15 residues in the CDR3. CDR3 in amino acids: CASSPRDRVYNEQFF. The CDR3 region has the DNA TGTGCCAGCAGCCCTCGGGACAGGGTTTACAATGAGCAGTTCTTC.

This clonotype came up many times. The J gene is TRBJ2-3, the V gene TRBV3-1; 11 bases agree with TRBD2. CDR3 length: 14 amino acids. The V gene end was trimmed by 1 base and the J gene end by 7 bases; junction bases not matched to a gene: 1. Germline CDR1 LGHDT, CDR2 YNNKEL (reference sequence). This CDR3 reads CASSQGLAGNTQYF. Written as DNA, the CDR3 is TGTGCCAGCAGCCAAGGACTAGCGGGGAATACGCAGTATTTT.

This clonotype has at least ten counts. The chain employs TRBV7-2 and TRBJ2-2; 8 nucleotides agree with TRBD1. The CDR3 runs 15 residues. The germline V gene encodes CDR1 SGHTA and CDR2 FQGNSA. With V trimmed by 6 bases and J by 5 bases, 8 bases remained unmatched. This chain's CDR3 is CASRLAQGGTGELFF. The CDR3 DNA follows: TGTGCCAGCAGACTAGCACAGGGGGGTACCGGGGAGCTGTTTTTT. The whole variable domain, filled in from reference TRBV7-2 and TRBJ2-2, reads GAGVSQSPSNKVTEKGKDVELRCDPISGHTALYWYRQSLGQGLEFLIYFQGNSAPDKSGLPSDRFSAERTGGSVSTLTIQRTQQEDSAVYLCASRLAQGGTGELFFGEGSRLTVL.

This clonotype was seen a few times. The rearrangement uses TRBV9 and TRBJ2-3; D call uncertain. The germline V gene has CDR1 SGDLS and CDR2 YYNGEE. Trimming took off 4 bases at V and 2 bases at J, with 11 bases between the two ends. This CDR3 contains 14 residues. DNA of the CDR3: TGTGCCAGCAGCCCCTGGACCACCACAGATACGCAGTATTTT. Amino acid sequence: CASSPWTTTDTQYF. Drawing the rest from reference TRBV9 and TRBJ2-3, the complete variable domain is DSGVTQTPKHLITATGQRVTLRCSPRSGDLSVYWYQQSLDQGLQFLIQYYNGEERAKGNILERFSAQQFPDLHSELNLSSLELGDSALYFCASSPWTTTDTQYFGPGTRLTVL.

V usage is TRBV28 and J usage is TRBJ1-5; D uncertain. The length of the CDR3 is 14 residues. V was pared by 3 bases and J by 1 base, with 7 bases between. CDR1 is MDHEN and CDR2 is SYDVKM in the germline V gene. The CDR3 bases are TGTGCCAGCAGTTTGCCCTGGAGCAATCAGCCCCAGCATTTT. This sequence encodes CASSLPWSNQPQHF.

This clonotype was counted a few times. The V and J genes are TRBV30 and TRBJ1-3, with 7 nucleotides matching TRBD1. The CDR3 runs 16 residues. Germline trimming cut 3 bases from V and 0 bases from J; bases unmatched to any gene: 8. Per germline, CDR1 GTSNPN and CDR2 SVGIG (reference sequence). For the CDR3, the DNA is TGTGCCTGGAGCGATTCCGGGACAGTCTCTGGAAACACCATATATTTT. It encodes CAWSDSGTVSGNTIYF.

This clonotype has a count of ten or more. The CDR3: CAIPGARYGYTF. The CDR3 DNA is TGTGCCATCCCGGGGGCCAGGTATGGCTACACCTTC. V and J are TRBV13 and TRBJ1-2, with TRBD1 as a possible D gene (6 bases). V gave up 10 bases and J gave up 5 bases, with 14 bases separating them. The germline V gene encodes CDR1 PRHDT and CDR2 FYEKMQ (reference sequence). The CDR3 is 12 amino acids.

The rearrangement joins TRBV7-3 to TRBJ2-1, with D possibly being TRBD2 (6 bases). Germline lookup yields CDR1 SGHTA and CDR2 FQGTGA. V lost 0 bases to trimming and J lost 4 bases, with 10 bases between them. The CDR3 has 15 amino acids. In DNA form, the CDR3 reads TGTGCCAGCAGCTTAACGGCGGGGTCATACAATGAGCAGTTCTTC. As protein: CASSLTAGSYNEQFF.

This clonotype was found many times. The J gene is TRBJ1-3, the V gene TRBV2; no reliable D call. V was pared by 4 bases and J by 2 bases, with 12 bases between. The CDR3 is 15 residues long. Germline-derived CDR1 and CDR2 are SNHLY and FYNNEI. DNA of the CDR3: TGTGCCAGCAGTGGTTCGGGCGTCGCTGGAAACACCATATATTTT. The encoded protein is CASSGSGVAGNTIYF.

This clonotype has ten or more counts. The chain carries TRBV20-1 and TRBJ2-7, with D possibly TRBD2 on 6 matching bases. V was trimmed by 6 bases and J by 3 bases, leaving 24 bases between them. Per the germline V gene, CDR1 is DFQATT and CDR2 is SNEGSKA (reference sequence). The CDR3 totals 16 residues. The CDR3 protein is CSATTPGRERRYEQYF. The CDR3 DNA is TGCAGTGCCACAACCCCAGGGCGGGAAAGGCGCTACGAGCAGTACTTC.

There are many counts of this clonotype. V is TRBV5-1 and J is TRBJ2-1; D remains ambiguous. V lost 0 bases to trimming and J lost 16 bases, with 17 bases between them. CDR3 length equals 13 residues. Germline V gene lookup returns CDR1 SGHRS and CDR2 YFSETQ. The CDR3 nucleotides read TGCGCCAGCAGCTTGGAGCTAACGGACCCGCAATTCTTC. Translation gives CASSLELTDPQFF.